This entry concerns a single T cell receptor (beta chain). The antigen is not known. This sample was included in a study of PD-L1 blockade in urothelial cancer. This table comes from immunoSEQ multiplex PCR, and its TCRdb copy is limited to in-frame clones, with some not included. The sample has roughly 100,000 clones; 80% to 90% are singletons. Points from the study as a whole: Durable-benefit cases showed more tumor-associated blood clone expansion at 3 weeks.

Time point reported: pretreatment peripheral blood. This TCR was sampled from a woman older than 75 with urothelial cancer. The sample here was PBMCs, taken around atezolizumab (anti-PD-L1) treatment.

CDR3 coding DNA: TGTGCCACCAGCCCCAGCGGGGGGCCTGGAAATGAGCAGTTCTTC. Its translation is CATSPSGGPGNEQFF. The chain links TRBV15 to TRBJ2-1; 9 positions agree with TRBD2. From germline, CDR1 is LNHNV and CDR2 YYDKDF (reference sequence). The J segment lost 7 bases and the V segment lost 5 bases, leaving 9 bases of the junction unmatched. The CDR3 has 15 amino acids.